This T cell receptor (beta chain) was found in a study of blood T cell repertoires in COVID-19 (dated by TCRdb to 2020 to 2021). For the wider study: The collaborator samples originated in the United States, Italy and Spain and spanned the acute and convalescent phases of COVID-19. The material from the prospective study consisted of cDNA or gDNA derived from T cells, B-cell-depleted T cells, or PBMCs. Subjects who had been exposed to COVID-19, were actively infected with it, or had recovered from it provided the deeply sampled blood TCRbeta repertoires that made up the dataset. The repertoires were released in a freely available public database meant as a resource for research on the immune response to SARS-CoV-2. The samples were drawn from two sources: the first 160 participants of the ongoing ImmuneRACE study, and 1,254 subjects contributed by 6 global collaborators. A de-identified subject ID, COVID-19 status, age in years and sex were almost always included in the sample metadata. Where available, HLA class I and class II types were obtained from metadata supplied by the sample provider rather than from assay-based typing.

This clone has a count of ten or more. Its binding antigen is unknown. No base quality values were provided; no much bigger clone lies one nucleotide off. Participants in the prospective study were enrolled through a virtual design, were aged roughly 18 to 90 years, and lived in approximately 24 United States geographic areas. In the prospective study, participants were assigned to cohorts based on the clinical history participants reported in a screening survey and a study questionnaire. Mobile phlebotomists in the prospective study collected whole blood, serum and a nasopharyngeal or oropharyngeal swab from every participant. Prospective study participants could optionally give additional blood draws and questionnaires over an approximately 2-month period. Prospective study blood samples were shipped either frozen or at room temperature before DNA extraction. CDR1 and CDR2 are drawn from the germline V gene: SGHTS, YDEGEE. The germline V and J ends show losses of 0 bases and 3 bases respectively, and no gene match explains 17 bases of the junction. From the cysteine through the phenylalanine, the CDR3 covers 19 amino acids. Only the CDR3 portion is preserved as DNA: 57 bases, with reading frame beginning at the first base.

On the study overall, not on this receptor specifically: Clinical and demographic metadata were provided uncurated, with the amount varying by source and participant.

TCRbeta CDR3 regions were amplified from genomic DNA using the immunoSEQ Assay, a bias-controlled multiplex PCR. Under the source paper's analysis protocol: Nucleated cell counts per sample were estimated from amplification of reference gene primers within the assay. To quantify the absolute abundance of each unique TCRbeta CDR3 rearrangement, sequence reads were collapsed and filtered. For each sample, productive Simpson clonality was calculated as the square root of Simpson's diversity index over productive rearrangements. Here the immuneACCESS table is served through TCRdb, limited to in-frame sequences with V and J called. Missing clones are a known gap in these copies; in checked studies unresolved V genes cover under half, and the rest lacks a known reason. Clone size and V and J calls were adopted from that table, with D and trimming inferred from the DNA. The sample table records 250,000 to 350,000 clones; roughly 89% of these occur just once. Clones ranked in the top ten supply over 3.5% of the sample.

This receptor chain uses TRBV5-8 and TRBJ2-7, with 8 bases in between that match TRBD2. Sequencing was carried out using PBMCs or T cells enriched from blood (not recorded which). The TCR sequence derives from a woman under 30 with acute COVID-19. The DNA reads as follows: TGTGCCAGCAGCTTGGCTCTCCGGACTAGCCGAGTGGGGGACTACGAGCAGTACTTC. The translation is CASSLALRTSRVGDYEQYF.